Presented here are 32 T cell receptor beta chains from one specimen sequenced in a study of shared clonotypes between healthy human individuals. The protocol was immunoSEQ multiplex PCR, while the TCRdb copy is restricted to in-frame clones and leaves out a portion. This sample yields approximately 700,000 clones, of which about three quarters are seen a single time; more than 1.5% belongs to the top ten. Source material: memory CD4+ T cells sorted from blood. Documented subset: CD45RA-negative fraction. These receptors all come from a woman aged 25 to 45 in good health.

V and J are TRBV28 and TRBJ2-3; TRBD1 matches at 8 bases. Trimming cost V 5 bases and J 5 bases; bases outside gene matches: 6. Germline V gene data show CDR1 as MDHEN and CDR2 as SYDVKM. The CDR3 is made up of 14 amino acids. The CDR3 nucleotides read TGTGCCAGCAGTCCCAGGGGGCGCTTAGATACGCAGTATTTT. Protein sequence: CASSPRGRLDTQYF.

The chain has TRBV28 and TRBJ2-7; 7 nucleotides align to TRBD2. Germline CDR1 reads MDHEN; CDR2 reads SYDVKM. CDR3 length: 15 residues. Unmatched junction bases numbered 9, after V lost 2 bases and J lost 5 bases. CDR3 region: CASSLTGPAGDEQYF. CDR3 sequence (DNA): TGTGCCAGCAGTTTAACAGGACCGGCGGGGGACGAGCAGTACTTC.

The chain is built from TRBV6-4 and TRBJ2-3; D call uncertain. This CDR3 spans 15 amino acids. V was cut by 4 bases and J by 7 bases, with 18 bases left in between. Germline loops: CDR1 MRHNA, CDR2 SNTAGT. CDR3 coding DNA: TGTGCCAGCAGTGTAATGTCAGGTGGTGCAAATACGCAGTATTTT. Its protein is CASSVMSGGANTQYF.

The gene calls are TRBV11-1 and TRBJ2-7, with a tentative D call TRBD2 (5 bases). V was pared by 5 bases and J by 1 base, with 12 bases between. The germline V gene has CDR1 SGHAT and CDR2 FQDESV (reference sequence). The CDR3 totals 14 residues. The CDR3 region has the DNA TGTGCCAGCAGCACCCAACGGGATTCCTACGAGCAGTACTTC. Translating it yields CASSTQRDSYEQYF.

This clone occurred a few times. The chain couples TRBV5-4 to TRBJ1-4, with 8 bases matching TRBD1. CDR1 SGHNT and CDR2 YYREEE come from the germline V gene (reference sequence). The J segment lost 8 bases and the V segment lost 0 bases, leaving 18 bases of the junction unmatched. This CDR3 region has 19 residues. In nucleotides, the CDR3 is TGTGCCAGCAGCTTGGGGGGACGAAGCCCAGGGGGCGGTCGAGAAAAACTGTTTTTT. Amino acid sequence: CASSLGGRSPGGGREKLFF.

The genes are TRBV27 and TRBJ2-7, with a tentative D call TRBD2 (6 bases). The CDR3 length is 17 residues. Trimming pared 6 bases from V and 2 bases from J, leaving 23 bases between. Germline values: CDR1 MNHEY, CDR2 SMNVEV (reference sequence). CDR3 sequence (DNA): TGTGCCAGCAGCCCTTTGGGGATCTCGGGAGCCCCCTACGAGCAGTACTTC. Protein product: CASSPLGISGAPYEQYF.

The V and J genes are TRBV28 and TRBJ1-2; D not certain. The CDR3 has 14 residues. Germline-derived CDR1 and CDR2 are MDHEN and SYDVKM. V lost 6 bases and J lost 2, with 13 bases in between. The CDR3 DNA reads as TGTGCCAGCAGGGCGGACTTATCGAACTATGGCTACACCTTC. The encoded protein is CASRADLSNYGYTF.

The chain carries TRBV6-6 and TRBJ1-2, with 8 bases matching TRBD1. This CDR3 has 13 amino acids. With V trimmed by 7 bases and J by 3 bases, 4 bases remained unmatched. Per germline, CDR1 MNHNY and CDR2 SVGAGI (reference sequence). CDR3 loop: CASTGTGDYGYTF. CDR3 DNA sequence: TGTGCCAGCACCGGGACAGGAGACTATGGCTACACCTTC.

The gene calls are TRBV21-1 and TRBJ1-3. TRBV21-1 is marked as a pseudogene. The CDR3 is 16 amino acids. The CDR3 bases are TGTGCCAGCAGCATACACGAGGGAGCCTCTGGAAACACCATATATTTT. It translates to CASSIHEGASGNTIYF.

The genes are TRBV6-5 and TRBJ2-2; D is ambiguous. CDR3 length equals 14 residues. Germline lookup yields CDR1 MNHEY and CDR2 SVGAGI. The ends were cut back, 4 bases at V and 7 bases at J, with 13 bases in the middle. CDR3 sequence (DNA): TGTGCCAGCAGTTCCTATTCCCCCCGCGGGGAGCTGTTTTTT. Translating it yields CASSSYSPRGELFF.

This chain joins TRBV5-1 and TRBJ2-7; 10 bases line up with TRBD2. Germline CDR1 reads SGHRS; CDR2 reads YFSETQ. Germline trimming cut 2 bases from V and 3 bases from J; bases unmatched to any gene: 2. This CDR3 has 14 residues. CDR3 in DNA: TGCGCCAGCAGCTTTCTAGCGGGGGACTACGAGCAGTACTTC. It is translated as CASSFLAGDYEQYF. The variable domain in full, completed from reference TRBV5-1 and TRBJ2-7, reads KAGVTQTPRYLIKTRGQQVTLSCSPISGHRSVSWYQQTPGQGLQFLFEYFSETQRNKGNFPGRFSGRQFSNSRSEMNVSTLELGDSALYLCASSFLAGDYEQYFGPGTRLTVT.

This clone was seen only a few times. This chain connects TRBV6-4 to TRBJ2-1; D unclear. The germline gives CDR1 MRHNA, CDR2 SNTAGT. Between the trimmed V and J ends, which lost 0 bases and 5 bases, there was a span of 8 bases. The CDR3 consists of 14 residues. Here the CDR3 reads CASSDSQENNEQFF. CDR3 DNA: TGTGCCAGCAGTGACTCTCAAGAGAACAATGAGCAGTTCTTC.

This chain uses TRBV7-6 with TRBJ2-2, with 9 bases that match TRBD2. Germline CDR1 is SGHVS and CDR2 is FNYEAQ. The CDR3 spans 18 residues. J lost 5 bases, V lost 0 bases, and 10 bases had no gene match. The CDR3 sequence: CASSLALLAGGETGELFF. CDR3 nucleotide sequence: TGTGCCAGCAGCTTAGCGCTTTTGGCGGGAGGGGAGACCGGGGAGCTGTTTTTT.

J is TRBJ2-3 and V is TRBV27; 8 bases are a match to TRBD2. Germline assignment: CDR1 MNHEY and CDR2 SMNVEV (reference sequence). This CDR3 has 15 amino acids. Losses at the gene ends were 2 bases for V and 5 bases for J; bases not matched to a gene: 6. The CDR3 region has the DNA TGTGCCAGCAGTTTAAACGGGAGGGCCGGAGATACGCAGTATTTT. It yields the protein CASSLNGRAGDTQYF.

The rearrangement uses TRBV28 and TRBJ2-3; TRBD2 matches at 10 bases. This CDR3 comprises 17 residues. Trimming took 2 bases from V and 1 from J; bases not matched to a gene: 6. Germline loops: CDR1 MDHEN, CDR2 SYDVKM. The CDR3 region is CASSLGRLAGRTDTQYF. The CDR3 nucleotides read TGTGCCAGCAGTTTAGGTAGACTAGCGGGCCGCACAGATACGCAGTATTTT.

This clone was detected only a few times. The same CDR3 can be traced to other DNA sequences in this sample. The V gene is TRBV7-9, the J gene TRBJ2-7, with 9 bases matching TRBD1. The CDR3 is 15 residues long. V trimming: 4 bases; J trimming: 4 bases; junction bases outside the gene matches: 8. Germline V gene lookup returns CDR1 SEHNR and CDR2 FQNEAQ (reference sequence). The DNA of the CDR3 is TGTGCCAGCAGCTCGCCGGGACAGGGTACATACGAGCAGTACTTC. It yields the protein CASSSPGQGTYEQYF.

The chain uses TRBV6-6 and TRBJ1-2; 11 bases fit TRBD1. With 7 bases clipped from V and 4 bases from J, the junction kept 8 bases outside the gene matches. Germline CDR1 and CDR2: MNHNY and SVGAGI (reference sequence). The CDR3 consists of 15 residues. CDR3 region: CASTIGTGGVYGYTF. In nucleotides, the CDR3 is TGTGCCAGCACCATAGGGACAGGGGGAGTCTATGGCTACACCTTC.

The chain carries TRBV9 and TRBJ2-1, with TRBD2 identical over 11 bases. The length of the CDR3 is 15 residues. Trimming cost V 3 bases and J 3 bases; bases outside gene matches: 2. Looked up from germline, CDR1 is SGDLS and CDR2 is YYNGEE. The CDR3 loop reads CASSAGLAVYNEQFF. CDR3 DNA: TGTGCCAGCAGCGCGGGACTAGCGGTCTACAATGAGCAGTTCTTC.

This clone appeared a few times. The chain links TRBV6-1 to TRBJ2-7; no reliable D call. The CDR3 length is 13 residues. Trimming pared 6 bases from V and 2 bases from J, leaving 11 bases between. Germline V CDR1 and CDR2: MNHNS, SASEGT. The CDR3 DNA is TGTGCCAGCAGCCGGAGTTTAACCTACGAGCAGTACTTC. This gives the protein CASSRSLTYEQYF.

The chain couples TRBV28 to TRBJ2-1; 8 nucleotides align to TRBD1. Per the germline V gene, CDR1 is MDHEN and CDR2 is SYDVKM. Trimming at V came to 6 bases and at J to 10 bases, leaving 17 bases not matched to a gene. This CDR3 is 16 amino acids long. The CDR3 DNA is TGTGCCAGCAGCGCCCGGGGGACAGGCTCAACTGGGGAGCAGTTCTTC. The encoded protein is CASSARGTGSTGEQFF. The full variable domain, with the rest looked up from reference TRBV28 and TRBJ2-1, is DVKVTQSSRYLVKRTGEKVFLECVQDMDHENMFWYRQDPGLGLRLIYFSYDVKMKEKGDIPEGYSVSREKKERFSLILESASTNQTSMYLCASSARGTGSTGEQFFGPGTRLTVL.

V is TRBV18 and J is TRBJ1-2; 7 bases agree with TRBD1. This CDR3 comprises 13 residues. The germline V gene encodes CDR1 KGHSH and CDR2 LQKENI. V was clipped by 3 bases and J by 6 bases; unmatched bases: 4. The CDR3 DNA follows: TGTGCCAGCTCACCCACAGGGGTTGATGGCTACACCTTC. This gives the protein CASSPTGVDGYTF. The variable domain in full, completed from reference TRBV18 and TRBJ1-2, reads NAGVMQNPRHLVRRRGQEARLRCSPMKGHSHVYWYRQLPEEGLKFMVYLQKENIIDESGMPKERFSAEFPKEGPSILRIQQVVRGDSAAYFCASSPTGVDGYTFGSGTRLTVV.

As for this clone: Other DNA sequences of this sample code for an identical CDR3. The chain recombines TRBV5-1 with TRBJ1-1, with TRBD1 as a possible D gene (5 bases). CDR3 length: 14 residues. The germline V gene encodes CDR1 SGHRS and CDR2 YFSETQ. Trimming removed 4 bases from V and 1 base from J, with 11 bases in between. The CDR3 spells CASSGGTENTEAFF. CDR3 nucleotides: TGCGCCAGCAGCGGCGGGACGGAGAACACTGAAGCTTTCTTT.

The sample holds one count of this clone. The chain employs TRBV9 and TRBJ2-3; D not certain. V lost 7 bases, J lost 5 bases, and 14 bases lay in between. The CDR3 sequence is 13 residues long. The V gene's germline CDR1 is SGDLS and CDR2 YYNGEE. This CDR3 is CASSKRSGDTQYF. The DNA of the CDR3 is TGTGCCAGCTCGAAGAGAAGTGGAGATACGCAGTATTTT.

The chain links TRBV28 to TRBJ1-2; weak D call: TRBD1 (5 bases). The V end was cut by 11 bases, the J end by 3 bases, with 19 bases between. The CDR3 totals 14 residues. Per germline, CDR1 MDHEN and CDR2 SYDVKM. The CDR3 protein is CAEGDSEGHYGYTF. In nucleotides, the CDR3 is TGTGCCGAAGGAGATTCGGAGGGACACTATGGCTACACCTTC.

The count of this clone is one. The rearrangement links TRBV7-9 to TRBJ2-7; weak D call: TRBD2 (6 bases). The CDR3 totals 14 residues. Germline CDR1 and CDR2: SEHNR and FQNEAQ (reference sequence). V was shortened by 2 bases and J by 3 bases, with 11 bases between the two germline ends. This CDR3 reads CASSLIPGDYEQYF. CDR3 DNA sequence: TGTGCCAGCAGCTTAATCCCGGGAGACTACGAGCAGTACTTC.

The chain employs TRBV4-1 and TRBJ2-5; the D gene could be TRBD1 or TRBD2 (5 bases each). The CDR3 has 15 residues. Trimming left V 4 bases short and J 9 bases short, with 21 bases between. From germline, CDR1 is MGHRA and CDR2 YSYEKL. CDR3 residues: CASSLTGDVKIAQYF. In DNA, the CDR3 is TGCGCCAGCAGCCTTACCGGGGACGTGAAAATAGCCCAGTACTTC.

The rearrangement uses TRBV2 and TRBJ1-5, with a tentative D call TRBD1 (6 bases). The germline CDR1 and CDR2 sequences are SNHLY and FYNNEI. This CDR3 has 15 residues. V was cut by 5 bases and J by 4 bases, with 15 bases left in between. The CDR3 here is CASSTEMTGNQPQHF. The CDR3 region has the DNA TGTGCCAGCAGTACAGAGATGACAGGTAATCAGCCCCAGCATTTT.

The V call is TRBV28, the J call TRBJ1-1, with D unclear. Trimming removed 2 bases at V and 10 bases at J, with 14 bases between. Germline V gene lookup returns CDR1 MDHEN and CDR2 SYDVKM. This CDR3 region has 13 residues. The CDR3 loop reads CASSLQPGRRAFF. Written as DNA, the CDR3 is TGTGCCAGCAGTTTACAACCCGGACGGCGAGCTTTCTTT.

The CDR3 DNA reads as TGTGCCAGCAGCTCGTTAGGGCAGGGGGCAATCTATGGCTACACCTTC. Translating gives CASSSLGQGAIYGYTF. The chain links TRBV5-5 to TRBJ1-2; 8 positions agree with TRBD1. CDR3 length: 16 amino acids. V lost 3 bases to trimming and J lost 4 bases; unmatched junction nucleotides: 11. The germline V gene encodes CDR1 SGHKS and CDR2 YYEKEE (reference sequence).

This clone was picked up a small number of times. The genes are TRBV2 and TRBJ1-2, with unresolved D. The CDR3 covers 13 residues. V was trimmed by 2 bases and J by 5 bases, leaving 9 bases between them. In germline, CDR1 is SNHLY, CDR2 FYNNEI. The CDR3 reads CASSETAPYGYTF. The CDR3 DNA follows: TGTGCCAGCAGTGAAACGGCACCATATGGCTACACCTTC. The complete variable domain, with remaining parts taken from reference TRBV2 and TRBJ1-2, reads EPEVTQTPSHQVTQMGQEVILRCVPISNHLYFYWYRQILGQKVEFLVSFYNNEISEKSEIFDDQFSVERPDGSNFTLKIRSTKLEDSAMYFCASSETAPYGYTFGSGTRLTVV.

This clone was picked up many times. The CDR3 nucleotides read TGTGCCAGCACCCTGGGAGGGTCTCCGAACACCGGGGAGCTGTTTTTT. Its translation is CASTLGGSPNTGELFF. The chain is built from TRBV28 and TRBJ2-2; TRBD2 matches 7 bases. The CDR3 is 16 residues long. The germline CDR1 and CDR2 sequences are MDHEN and SYDVKM. V lost 7 bases, J lost 0 bases, and 8 bases stayed unmatched.

This chain connects TRBV19 to TRBJ2-2; the match to TRBD1 covers 8 bases. With 8 bases clipped from V and 4 bases from J, the junction kept 3 bases outside the gene matches. The CDR3 length is 13 residues. Looked up from germline, CDR1 is LNHDA and CDR2 is SQIVND (reference sequence). The CDR3 DNA sequence: TGTGCCAGTTCCCAGGGGGCCACCGGGGAGCTGTTTTTT. This sequence encodes CASSQGATGELFF.